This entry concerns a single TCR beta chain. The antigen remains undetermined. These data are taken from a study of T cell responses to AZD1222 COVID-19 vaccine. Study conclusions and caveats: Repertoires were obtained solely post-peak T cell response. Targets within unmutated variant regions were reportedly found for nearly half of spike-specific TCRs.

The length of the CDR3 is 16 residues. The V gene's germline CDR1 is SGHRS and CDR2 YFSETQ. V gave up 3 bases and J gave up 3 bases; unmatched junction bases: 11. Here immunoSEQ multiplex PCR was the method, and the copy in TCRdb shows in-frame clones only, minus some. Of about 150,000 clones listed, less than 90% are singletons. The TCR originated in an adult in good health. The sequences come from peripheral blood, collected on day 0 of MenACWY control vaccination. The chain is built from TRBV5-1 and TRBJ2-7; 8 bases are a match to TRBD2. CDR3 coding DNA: TGCGCCAGCAGCTGGAGCAGCGGGCTAGCGGGCTACGAGCAGTACTTC. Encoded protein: CASSWSSGLAGYEQYF.